The 16 T cell receptor beta chains listed next were all sequenced from one sample in a study of blood T cell repertoires in COVID-19. Produced via immunoSEQ multiplex PCR; TCRdb's table is partial and in-frame only. The table has 150,000 to 200,000 clones, about 80% seen once. What was sequenced was peripheral blood. The source is a human donor in a cohort sampled during active COVID-19.

The chain joins TRBV18 to TRBJ1-6; D may be TRBD1 (6 bases). The CDR3 spans 14 residues. V was trimmed by 6 bases and J by 7 bases, leaving 13 bases between them. Germline-derived CDR1 and CDR2 are KGHSH and LQKENI. CDR3 sequence: CASSAVRGNSPLHF. The CDR3 DNA follows: TGTGCCAGCTCCGCGGTCAGGGGAAATTCACCCCTCCACTTT.

This rearrangement joins TRBV15 to TRBJ1-2; D not resolved. V lost 1 base, J lost 8 bases, and 14 bases lay in between. CDR1 LNHNV and CDR2 YYDKDF come from the germline V gene (reference sequence). The CDR3 runs 14 residues. The CDR3 DNA is TGTGCCACCAGCAGAGCCAACGCGGGCGCAGGCTACACCTTC. Protein product: CATSRANAGAGYTF. Full variable domain (rest looked up from reference TRBV15 and TRBJ1-2): DAMVIQNPRYQVTQFGKPVTLSCSQTLNHNVMYWYQQKSSQAPKLLFHYYDKDFNNEADTPDNFQSRRPNTSFCFLDIRSPGLGDTAMYLCATSRANAGAGYTFGSGTRLTVV.

This chain links TRBV7-9 with TRBJ1-1; no firm D call. Trimming stripped 4 bases from V and 4 bases from J, with 10 bases between. The germline gives CDR1 SEHNR, CDR2 FQNEAQ (reference sequence). The length of the CDR3 is 13 residues. CDR3 sequence reads: CASSSSSFTEAFF. For the CDR3, the DNA is TGTGCCAGCAGCTCCTCGAGTTTCACTGAAGCTTTCTTT.

This chain connects TRBV5-7 to TRBJ2-7; 7 nucleotides align to TRBD1. TRBV5-7 has ORF status, its function being uncertain. J lost 0 bases, V lost 2 bases, and 5 bases had no gene match. The length of the CDR3 is 15 residues. CDR3 sequence reads: CASSLGQVSSYEQYF. The CDR3 coding sequence is TGTGCCAGCAGCTTAGGACAGGTTTCCTCCTACGAGCAGTACTTC.

The chain has TRBV5-1 and TRBJ2-5; possibly TRBD2 for D (5 bases). There are 13 residues in the CDR3. In germline, CDR1 is SGHRS, CDR2 YFSETQ. The ends were cut back, 4 bases at V and 2 bases at J, with 9 bases in the middle. CDR3 in amino acids: CASSPGSQETQYF. The DNA for the CDR3 is TGCGCCAGCAGCCCGGGGTCTCAAGAGACCCAGTACTTC. The full variable domain, its missing parts supplied by reference TRBV5-1 and TRBJ2-5, is KAGVTQTPRYLIKTRGQQVTLSCSPISGHRSVSWYQQTPGQGLQFLFEYFSETQRNKGNFPGRFSGRQFSNSRSEMNVSTLELGDSALYLCASSPGSQETQYFGPGTRLLVL.

This chain links TRBV7-8 with TRBJ2-3, with 12 bases matching TRBD2. The CDR3 consists of 18 residues. Germline CDR1 SGHVS, CDR2 FQNEAQ. After removal of 7 bases from V and 0 bases from J, the junction contained 11 bases not matched to a gene. This chain's CDR3 is CASTGGLAGRASTDTQYF. In nucleotides, the CDR3 is TGTGCCAGCACGGGAGGACTAGCGGGGCGCGCTAGCACAGATACGCAGTATTTT.

V is TRBV10-2 and J is TRBJ2-7, with 8 bases matching TRBD1. Per the germline V gene, CDR1 is WSHSY and CDR2 is SAAADI. This CDR3 has 14 amino acids. V was pared by 6 bases and J by 0 bases, with 4 bases of the junction left unmatched. CDR3 DNA: TGCGCCAGCAGATCCGGGACAGGCTCCTACGAGCAGTACTTC. It is translated as CASRSGTGSYEQYF.

V usage is TRBV6-1 and J usage is TRBJ1-6; D is unclear. The CDR3 has 13 residues. Germline assignment: CDR1 MNHNS and CDR2 SASEGT. V was shortened by 2 bases and J by 9 bases, with 8 bases between the two germline ends. In DNA, the CDR3 is TGTGCCAGCAGTGAACAGGTACCTTCACCCCTCCACTTT. Translated, it gives CASSEQVPSPLHF.

The chain couples TRBV5-4 to TRBJ1-1; D gene uncertain. CDR3 size: 14 residues. V was trimmed by 4 bases and J by 0 bases, leaving 10 bases between them. The V gene's germline CDR1 is SGHNT and CDR2 YYREEE (reference sequence). The CDR3 DNA follows: TGTGCCAGCAGCCTTCCAACACTGAACACTGAAGCTTTCTTT. Its translation: CASSLPTLNTEAFF.

The chain has TRBV5-1 and TRBJ1-2; 8 positions agree with TRBD1. V shed 1 base and J 8 bases; nucleotides not matched to a gene: 13. This CDR3 has 16 residues. Germline V gene data show CDR1 as SGHRS and CDR2 as YFSETQ. The CDR3 nucleotides are TGCGCCAGCAGCTTGTGGGGGGGACAGGCATCACCGGGCTACACCTTC. The encoded protein is CASSLWGGQASPGYTF.

V and J are TRBV29-1 and TRBJ2-5; D is perhaps TRBD1 (5 bases). The CDR3 consists of 15 residues. Germline assignment: CDR1 SQVTM and CDR2 ANQGSEA. V was clipped by 7 bases and J by 5 bases, with 23 bases between them. CDR3 bases: TGCAGCGCCGCCGGAACAAGCAGGGTCCTGGAGACCCAGTACTTC. It codes for CSAAGTSRVLETQYF.

This chain links TRBV5-1 with TRBJ2-1; TRBD2 aligns across 11 bases. CDR1 is SGHRS and CDR2 is YFSETQ in the germline V gene. The CDR3 has 16 residues. J was trimmed by 6 bases and V by 5 bases; bases with no gene match: 10. Written as DNA, the CDR3 is TGCGCCAGCAGGCTAGCGGGGGGACCATCCCGCAATGAGCAGTTCTTC. The encoded protein is CASRLAGGPSRNEQFF.

This clone was observed once. CDR3 protein: CASRDSQGYNEQFF. The CDR3 nucleotides read TGCGCCAGCAGGGACAGCCAAGGATACAATGAGCAGTTCTTC. The rearrangement joins TRBV5-1 to TRBJ2-1; possibly TRBD1 for D (6 bases). The V and J ends lost 5 bases and 4 bases respectively, with 13 bases between them. CDR1 SGHRS and CDR2 YFSETQ come from the germline V gene. This CDR3 is 14 amino acids long.

The CDR3 region has the DNA TGCAGCGTTGGACGGCGAGGAGATACGCAGTATTTT. Its translation is CSVGRRGDTQYF. The chain joins TRBV29-1 to TRBJ2-3; D call uncertain. The length of the CDR3 is 12 residues. V dropped 4 bases and J dropped 5 bases, with 10 bases sitting between them. The germline V gene encodes CDR1 SQVTM and CDR2 ANQGSEA.

The CDR3 is CASSPRGYEQYF. The CDR3 DNA follows: TGTGCCAGCAGCCCCCGGGGCTACGAGCAGTACTTC. V and J are TRBV11-2 and TRBJ2-7, with a possible D match to TRBD2 (5 bases). This CDR3 spans 12 amino acids. Deletions cut 5 bases from V and 3 bases from J, with 8 bases between. The germline gives CDR1 SGHAT, CDR2 FQNNGV.

The rearrangement joins TRBV11-2 to TRBJ2-7; D call uncertain. The ends were cut back, 5 bases at V and 3 bases at J, with 5 bases in the middle. CDR1 SGHAT and CDR2 FQNNGV come from the germline V gene. This CDR3 has 11 amino acids. The CDR3 coding sequence is TGTGCCAGCAGCACCAGCTACGAGCAGTACTTC. This codes for CASSTSYEQYF.